A selection of T cell receptor beta chains follows, all from one sample in a study of cytomegalovirus exposure and HLA in healthy donors. Clones were read by immunoSEQ multiplex PCR, and TCRdb kept only the in-frame ones, dropping some. The sample records under 200,000 clones, roughly 68% being singletons. Sequenced material: PBMCs. These TCRs come from a woman aged 25 to 39 in good health and CMV-seronegative. The conserved cysteine and the conserved F or W are not part of the CDR3 here. D genes are given only for firm matches. Clone size is not always given. Where it is, it says once, few, many or a class for expanded clones.

V gene	D gene	clone size	CDR3 protein
TRBV6-1	TRBD1	-	ASSEALRAGGETQY
TRBV5-1	-	-	ASSLGGGAPREQY
TRBV7-9	-	-	ASSLVGGLEETQY
TRBV4-1	TRBD1	-	ASSPPGGSSPLH
TRBV11-2	TRBD2	-	ASSLRTSPNEQF
TRBV10-3	TRBD1	many	AIGGTGRQETQY
TRBV5-8	TRBD2	few	ASSDGLAALRDTQY
TRBV27	-	-	ASSLGRGTGELF
TRBV19	-	-	ASSLTGRVGSPLH
TRBV7-2	TRBD2	few	ASSLFERGDNEQF
TRBV6-1	TRBD1	-	ASRYRDRVYEQY
TRBV6-6	-	-	ASRALGGLGSYEQY
TRBV30	-	-	AWKLRQYRGNTEAF
TRBV27	-	-	ASSLESNRELF
TRBV4-3	-	-	ASSQDLSRDWSSYEQY
TRBV27	TRBD1	-	ASSLYGRGYVNSPLH
TRBV29-1	-	-	SVVEGSGTEAF
TRBV7-2	-	-	ASSLGNRLGQPQH
TRBV5-1	TRBD1	-	ASTLTGVNTEAF
TRBV10-3	-	-	AIKQGYGYGYT
TRBV2	-	-	ASTTTAGREAF
TRBV10-3	TRBD1	-	AIRPDRSSGNTIY
TRBV5-4	-	-	ASSSPGGSSYEQY
TRBV2	TRBD1	-	ASSGTGVIEQF
TRBV7-3	TRBD1	-	ASSPDRGYGYT
TRBV19	-	-	ASSGDRNTEAF
TRBV28	-	-	ASIRQGNSPLH
TRBV19	TRBD2	-	ASSTLAGVYNEQF
TRBV9	-	once	ASSLHGGGPQETQY
TRBV18	TRBD1	few	ASSTSGTGNGYT
TRBV2	-	-	ASSPDRVANYGYT
TRBV5-1	TRBD2	few	ASSYRTSGTTPEQY
TRBV12-1	-	-	ASDRTTGELF
TRBV14	-	-	ASSQDLNRADTQY
TRBV29-1	-	-	SAGDREYEQY
TRBV30	TRBD2	-	AWSDGGGSYEQY
TRBV7-3	TRBD1	-	ARGQGARGTF
TRBV9	TRBD2	-	ASSLTSGSYEQF
TRBV19	-	few	ASSISAGPRNYGYT
TRBV7-9	-	-	ASSLGSYEQY
TRBV6-1	TRBD2	few	ASSALTGGGTDTQY
TRBV4-3	TRBD2	once	ASSQDTSGREQF
TRBV6-1	-	-	ASRGAPNEKLF
TRBV19	-	-	ASSDQGGYEQY
TRBV2	TRBD1	-	ASNRQGNGYT
TRBV19	TRBD1	-	ASSTGTGFYEQY
TRBV5-5	-	-	ASSPTGSSYNSPLH
TRBV6-4	TRBD1	few	ASSVGGGSYEQY
TRBV28	-	few	ASRPLTGSAEAF
TRBV6-6	TRBD2	once	ASRIPGTSGGDTQY
TRBV7-8	TRBD1	-	ASSEPGTGGRLLT
TRBV7-9	-	-	ASSLRGLGYEKLF
TRBV7-3	TRBD2	-	ASSLDGGETQY
TRBV7-9	TRBD2	-	SSSLNPGGTNEQY
TRBV7-9	-	-	ASSLVGRGNTEAF
TRBV10-2	TRBD2	-	ASSERTSGNLEQY
TRBV7-8	-	-	ASSDAGAWDEQY
TRBV4-2	TRBD1	-	ASSLTRGDSNYGYT